This T cell receptor beta chain was recorded in a study of Graves' ophthalmopathy and Graves' hyperthyroidism. There are 18 residues in the CDR3. V was shortened by 4 bases and J by 0 bases, with 21 bases between the two germline ends. Germline V gene lookup returns CDR1 SGHDN and CDR2 FVKESK. Hyperthyroidism cases were recent diagnoses of under 2 months' duration in people aged 18 to 65. From RNA, the CDR3 regions of TCR beta chains were amplified and sequenced. HTBI primers served in a first-round RT-PCR, which a second-round multiplex PCR followed. Each CDR3 protein is one row after TCRdb ran MiXCR on the multiplex PCR reads. In the table there are around 1,200,000 distinct CDR3 sequences, roughly 35% of which are singletons. Findings and caveats of the study: A 13-signature model separated ophthalmopathy from stable hyperthyroidism, reaching around 89% sensitivity and less than 83% specificity cross-validated. Blood also contained most of the expanded thyroid clonotypes above 0.001 frequency.

On this clonotype itself: Its antigen is not known.

The chain is built from TRBV14 and TRBJ1-2, with D uncertain. This sequence originates from an adult man with Graves' hyperthyroidism. The sequenced sample consisted of peripheral blood or thyroid tissue (not recorded which). The CDR3 sequence is CASSPNRVAGRSNYGYTF. CDR3 sequence (DNA): TGTGCCAGCAGCCCCAATCGAGTAGCGGGGAGATCTAACTATGGCTACACCTTC.